Presented here are 14 T cell receptor beta chains from one specimen sequenced in a study of T cell responses to AZD1222 COVID-19 vaccine. Repertoires were generated with immunoSEQ multiplex PCR, while TCRdb's copy carries only in-frame clones and drops some. The sample includes roughly 180,000 clones, roughly 92% seen only once; the top ten take approximately 0.64%. The starting material was peripheral blood, obtained on day 0 of AZD1222 vaccination. The source is an adult in good health.

The V and J genes are TRBV6-5 and TRBJ1-3; no clear D gene. Germline V gene sequence: CDR1 MNHEY, CDR2 SVGAGI. The V gene lost 11 bases and the J gene lost 2 bases, with 13 bases spanning the gap. CDR3 size: 13 residues. CDR3 in amino acids: CASMGGPGNTIYF. The CDR3 nucleotides read TGTGCCTCCATGGGAGGTCCTGGAAACACCATATATTTT.

The chain is built from TRBV7-8 and TRBJ2-1; D is perhaps TRBD2 (5 bases). Germline values: CDR1 SGHVS, CDR2 FQNEAQ. The CDR3 consists of 13 residues. The ends were cut back, 8 bases at V and 5 bases at J, with 13 bases in the middle. The CDR3 loop reads CASCRGENNEQFF. The CDR3 nucleotides read TGTGCCAGCTGCCGGGGAGAGAACAATGAGCAGTTCTTC.

This sequence joins TRBV27 and TRBJ2-7, with D possibly TRBD2 on 5 matching bases. CDR3 size: 13 residues. The germline V and J ends were trimmed by 5 bases and 4 bases, with 12 bases remaining between them. From germline, CDR1 is MNHEY and CDR2 SMNVEV (reference sequence). The CDR3 loop reads CASSLGPGYEQYF. CDR3 bases: TGTGCCAGCAGTCTCGGACCGGGGTACGAGCAGTACTTC.

The rearrangement links TRBV6-5 to TRBJ1-1, with a weak D call TRBD1 (6 bases). The V gene's germline CDR1 is MNHEY and CDR2 SVGAGI. This CDR3 is 15 amino acids long. V was shortened by 2 bases and J by 6 bases, with 16 bases between the two germline ends. The CDR3 DNA is TGTGCCAGCAGTTACACGACCAGGGGTGGTGCTGAAGCTTTCTTT. This gives the protein CASSYTTRGGAEAFF.

This chain connects TRBV5-1 to TRBJ1-2, with a tentative D call TRBD1 (6 bases). Trimming took off 0 bases at V and 5 bases at J, with 11 bases between the two ends. This CDR3 contains 14 residues. Per the germline V gene, CDR1 is SGHRS and CDR2 is YFSETQ. CDR3 loop: CASSLETGVYGYTF. CDR3 in DNA: TGCGCCAGCAGCTTGGAGACAGGAGTTTATGGCTACACCTTC.

The chain has TRBV28 and TRBJ2-6, with 10 nucleotides matching TRBD1. V lost 6 bases and J lost 1; bases outside the gene matches: 6. The CDR3 totals 17 residues. Germline V CDR1 and CDR2: MDHEN, SYDVKM. The CDR3 protein is CASSRRQGASGANVLTF. As DNA, the CDR3 is TGTGCCAGCAGCCGTAGACAGGGGGCTTCTGGGGCCAACGTCCTGACTTTC.

The CDR3 region is CASSLRRQGAYTGELFF. Here the CDR3 DNA reads TGTGCCAGCAGCTTACGTCGACAGGGGGCATATACCGGGGAGCTGTTTTTT. The genes are TRBV5-5 and TRBJ2-2, with 10 bases aligning to TRBD1. Trimming at V came to 2 bases and at J to 5 bases, leaving 9 bases not matched to a gene. Germline V lookup: CDR1 SGHKS, CDR2 YYEKEE (reference sequence). The CDR3 length is 17 residues.

The chain links TRBV27 to TRBJ1-1, with D possibly TRBD1 on 5 matching bases. CDR1 is MNHEY, CDR2 SMNVEV, per germline (reference sequence). CDR3 length equals 13 residues. The V end lost 3 bases, the J end lost 5 bases, and 10 bases lay between the germline ends. The CDR3 spells CASSLGVTTEAFF. In nucleotides, the CDR3 is TGTGCCAGCAGTTTGGGGGTTACGACTGAAGCTTTCTTT.

The chain combines TRBV5-5 with TRBJ2-7; a possible D gene is TRBD2 (5 bases). The length of the CDR3 is 12 residues. The germline V gene encodes CDR1 SGHKS and CDR2 YYEKEE (reference sequence). V shed 3 bases and J shed 7 bases, with 11 bases lying between them. CDR3 in DNA: TGTGCCAGCAGCTACTTAACGGGGGAGCAGTACTTC. Protein sequence: CASSYLTGEQYF.

The J gene is TRBJ1-6, the V gene TRBV12-1; the tabulated D call, TRBD1, remains unverified against the DNA. TRBV12-1 is a pseudogene segment. This CDR3 is 15 amino acids long. The CDR3 loop reads CASSFLRDRDSPLHF. The CDR3 DNA reads as TGTGCCAGCAGCTTTCTCCGGGACAGGGATTCACCCCTCCACTTT.

The chain couples TRBV3-1 (or the pseudogene TRBV3-2) to TRBJ1-1, with D unclear. Germline V CDR1 and CDR2: LGHDT, YNNKEL (reference sequence). The V gene lost 5 bases and the J gene lost 0 bases, with 7 bases spanning the gap. This CDR3 comprises 13 residues. Written as DNA, the CDR3 is TGTGCCAGCAGCGCTGCCGTGAACACTGAAGCTTTCTTT. Its translation: CASSAAVNTEAFF.

The chain combines TRBV5-1 with TRBJ2-1; TRBD2 agrees at 8 bases. This CDR3 contains 15 residues. From germline, CDR1 is SGHRS and CDR2 YFSETQ. With 0 bases clipped from V and 6 bases from J, the junction kept 5 bases outside the gene matches. The CDR3 protein is CASSLVAGSSNEQFF. The CDR3 nucleotides read TGCGCCAGCAGCTTGGTAGCGGGGTCGTCCAATGAGCAGTTCTTC. Looking up the rest from reference TRBV5-1 and TRBJ2-1 gives the full variable domain: KAGVTQTPRYLIKTRGQQVTLSCSPISGHRSVSWYQQTPGQGLQFLFEYFSETQRNKGNFPGRFSGRQFSNSRSEMNVSTLELGDSALYLCASSLVAGSSNEQFFGPGTRLTVL.

Comment on this clone: Other DNA sequences in the same sample also yield this CDR3. This rearrangement joins TRBV6-5 to TRBJ2-1; no clear D. Trimming removed 0 bases from V and 7 bases from J, with 1 base in between. In germline, CDR1 is MNHEY, CDR2 SVGAGI. CDR3 length: 11 residues. The CDR3 sequence is CASSYSNEQFF. CDR3 nucleotides: TGTGCCAGCAGTTACTCTAATGAGCAGTTCTTC.

The chain has TRBV7-2 and TRBJ1-6; D remains unclear. This CDR3 region has 14 residues. V dropped 1 base and J dropped 5 bases, with 6 bases sitting between them. Germline loops: CDR1 SGHTA, CDR2 FQGNSA. The CDR3 reads CASSLVTDNSPLHF. CDR3 nucleotides: TGTGCCAGCAGCTTAGTTACAGATAATTCACCCCTCCACTTT.